This T cell receptor (beta chain) was captured in a study of T cells in Graves' hyperthyroidism and ophthalmopathy. From RNA transcripts, TCR beta CDR3 regions were amplified. The HTBI primer set was used in a first-round RT-PCR of the TCR CDR3. Each CDR3 protein gets one entry after TCRdb re-called the multiplex PCR reads with MiXCR. The repertoire holds 400,000 to 600,000 distinct CDR3 sequences, with more than 15% as singletons. There are many counts of this clonotype. Sequencing used blood. The TCR comes from a woman aged 25 to 39 with Graves' ophthalmopathy.

CDR3 amino acids: CASSWGTSGRVTGELFF. CDR3 DNA sequence: TGTGCCAGCAGTTGGGGGACTAGCGGGAGGGTGACCGGGGAGCTGTTTTTT. This chain connects TRBV12-3 or TRBV12-4 to TRBJ2-2, with TRBD2 identical over 16 bases. This CDR3 region has 17 residues. After removal of 4 bases from V and 5 bases from J, the junction contained 4 bases not matched to a gene.